This TCR beta chain was recovered during a study of blood T cells in healthy people across ages. In regard to this clonotype: Its target is unknown.

Per-sample PBMC isolation yielded at least 6.5 million cells. Primed by a sample-barcoded 5' primer and a J-beta primer mix, a second PCR proceeded for 7 to 11 cycles. Each CDR3 protein gets one entry after TCRdb re-called the 5' RACE reads with MiXCR. The table lists 780,000 or so distinct CDR3 sequences, more than 55% of them singletons. Notes on the study in general: More naive CD4+ cells and higher diversity were found in long-lived than in aged donors. Naive T cell percentage showed a strong correlation with the diversity of TCR beta. The authors considered diversity estimates from one million T cells to be underestimates.

V shed 2 bases and J 6 bases; nucleotides not matched to a gene: 1. CDR3 length: 14 amino acids. Germline CDR1 MNHEY, CDR2 SVGEGT. The V gene is TRBV6-2 or TRBV6-3, the J gene TRBJ2-1; 10 nucleotides agree with TRBD2. Specimen: blood. The source of this sequence is a man between 40 and 49 years old in good health. CDR3 bases: TGTGCCAGCAGTTACGCTAGCGGGAGCAATGAGCAGTTCTTC. Translation: CASSYASGSNEQFF.